Reported below is one TCR beta chain. These data are taken from a study of T cell responses to AZD1222 COVID-19 vaccine. Germline CDR1 reads SGHRS; CDR2 reads YFSETQ. The CDR3 loop spans 16 amino acids. Trimming left V 0 bases short and J 2 bases short, with 12 bases between. The data were produced by immunoSEQ multiplex PCR, yet TCRdb's version contains in-frame clones alone and is incomplete. The data hold more than 150,000 clones, with around 87% observed a single time. The clonotype comes from an adult who received the AZD1222 COVID-19 vaccine. The source material was peripheral blood, sampled 28 days after the second AZD1222 dose. The chain has TRBV5-1 and TRBJ1-5; perhaps TRBD1 as D (6 bases). In DNA form, the CDR3 reads TGCGCCAGCAGCTTGGGTGCAGGGGAAGGCAATCAGCCCCAGCATTTT. Translated: CASSLGAGEGNQPQHF.